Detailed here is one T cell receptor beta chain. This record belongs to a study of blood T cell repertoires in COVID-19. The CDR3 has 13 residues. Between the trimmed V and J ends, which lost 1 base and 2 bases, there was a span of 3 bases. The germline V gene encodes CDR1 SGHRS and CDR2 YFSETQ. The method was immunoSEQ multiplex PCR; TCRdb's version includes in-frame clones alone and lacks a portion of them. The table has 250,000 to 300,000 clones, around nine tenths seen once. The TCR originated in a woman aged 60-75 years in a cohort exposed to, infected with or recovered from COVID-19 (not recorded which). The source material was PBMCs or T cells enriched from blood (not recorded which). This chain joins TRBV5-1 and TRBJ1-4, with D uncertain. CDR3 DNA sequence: TGCGCCAGCAGCTTGAGCACTAATGAAAAACTGTTTTTT. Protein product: CASSLSTNEKLFF.